This T cell receptor beta chain is drawn from a study of blood T cell repertoires in COVID-19. Turning to the study itself: Samples representing acute and convalescent COVID-19 were sourced from the United States, Italy and Spain.

Assay used: immunoSEQ multiplex PCR; TCRdb lists only in-frame clones, some missing. The repertoire holds about 150,000 clones, around four fifths seen once, with around 7% in the top ten. Donors in Cohort 3 counted as recovered after two negative PCRs, clearance, or symptom resolution. This clonotype originated in a man aged 50-60 years who had recovered from COVID-19. The sample taken for sequencing was PBMCs or T cells enriched from blood (not recorded which).

In DNA form, the CDR3 reads TGTGCCTGGAGCAGGAATTCACCCCTCCACTTT. This translates into CAWSRNSPLHF. The chain has TRBV30 and TRBJ1-6; no firm D call. V lost 3 bases to trimming and J lost 7 bases, with 4 bases between them. CDR3 length: 11 residues. Germline V CDR1 and CDR2: GTSNPN, SVGIG (reference sequence).